These 27 T cell receptor beta chains were all obtained from the same sample, sequenced in a study of identical twins. TCRdb processed the 5' RACE reads anew with MiXCR; each CDR3 protein has one entry. The repertoire has 450,000 to 500,000 distinct CDR3 sequences, about 13% of them found once; the top ten carry approximately 0.98%. These data were also reused for a study on yellow fever vaccine responses in identical twins.

Sample: CD4+ T cells sorted from blood. The source of these receptors is a woman under 30 in good health.

This rearrangement joins TRBV11-1 to TRBJ2-7; 7 nucleotides align to TRBD1. CDR1 is SGHAT and CDR2 is FQDESV in the germline V gene (reference sequence). Unmatched junction bases numbered 12, after V lost 5 bases and J lost 2 bases. The CDR3 is 16 residues long. The CDR3 loop is CASSPDQGGQAYEQYF. The CDR3 coding sequence is TGTGCCAGCAGCCCAGACCAGGGCGGACAGGCCTACGAGCAGTACTTC. The entire variable domain, with the rest obtained from reference TRBV11-1 and TRBJ2-7, is as follows: EAEVAQSPRYKITEKSQAVAFWCDPISGHATLYWYRQILGQGPELLVQFQDESVVDDSQLPKDRFSAERLKGVDSTLKIQPAELGDSAMYLCASSPDQGGQAYEQYFGPGTRLTVT.

This clonotype came up a few times. This chain joins TRBV14 and TRBJ1-6; perhaps TRBD1 as D (6 bases). V was pared by 4 bases and J by 6 bases, with 13 bases between. The CDR3 has 15 amino acids. Germline lookup yields CDR1 SGHDN and CDR2 FVKESK. This CDR3 reads CASSLQPDSNSPLHF. The DNA of the CDR3 is TGTGCCAGCAGCCTCCAACCGGACAGTAATTCACCCCTCCACTTT.

The chain links TRBV5-1 to TRBJ2-2, with D uncertain. The CDR3 contains 14 residues. Deletions cut 2 bases from V and 7 bases from J, with 12 bases between. Germline V lookup: CDR1 SGHRS, CDR2 YFSETQ. CDR3 DNA sequence: TGCGCCAGCAGCTTAAGGAATGGTGGCGGGGAGCTGTTTTTT. It codes for CASSLRNGGGELFF.

This clonotype was counted at least ten times. The chain employs TRBV5-5 and TRBJ2-3; weak D call: TRBD1 (6 bases). The CDR3 loop spans 16 amino acids. The V end lost 4 bases, the J end lost 0 bases, and 15 bases lay between the germline ends. Germline loops: CDR1 SGHKS, CDR2 YYEKEE (reference sequence). The CDR3 spells CASSPGHAGSTDTQYF. DNA for the CDR3: TGTGCCAGCAGCCCGGGACACGCTGGGAGCACAGATACGCAGTATTTT.

V and J are TRBV4-2 and TRBJ2-3; 12 positions match TRBD2. Germline assignment: CDR1 LGHNA and CDR2 YNFKEQ. The V gene end was trimmed by 0 bases and the J gene end by 4 bases; junction bases not matched to a gene: 5. The CDR3 spans 17 residues. The DNA for the CDR3 is TGTGCCAGCAGCCAAGAGACACTAGCGGGGGGTGCAGATACGCAGTATTTT. It codes for CASSQETLAGGADTQYF.

This clonotype was detected only a few times. The V gene is TRBV27, the J gene TRBJ2-1; 9 bases align to TRBD2. This CDR3 has 17 amino acids. Germline V gene lookup returns CDR1 MNHEY and CDR2 SMNVEV (reference sequence). J was trimmed by 3 bases and V by 5 bases; bases with no gene match: 11. The CDR3 loop is CASSMRSTSGLYNEQFF. The CDR3 DNA reads TGTGCCAGCAGTATGCGTTCGACTAGCGGACTCTACAATGAGCAGTTCTTC.

This clonotype has a count of ten or more. The chain couples TRBV11-2 to TRBJ1-2; no clear D. V lost 1 base and J 5 bases, leaving 5 bases between the germline ends. The CDR3 covers 12 residues. Per germline, CDR1 SGHAT and CDR2 FQNNGV. CDR3 in DNA: TGTGCCAGCAGCTTAGGGGATTATGGCTACACCTTC. Translation gives CASSLGDYGYTF.

The rearrangement links TRBV7-9 to TRBJ2-3; 9 bases agree with TRBD2. V lost 7 bases and J lost 2; bases outside the gene matches: 7. CDR1 and CDR2 from the germline V gene are SEHNR and FQNEAQ (reference sequence). CDR3 length: 15 residues. The CDR3 protein is CASNPASGNTDTQYF. As DNA, the CDR3 is TGTGCCAGCAACCCGGCTAGCGGGAACACAGATACGCAGTATTTT.

The chain has TRBV6-2 or TRBV6-3 and TRBJ1-1, with D perhaps TRBD1 (6 bases). V was shortened by 2 bases and J by 4 bases, with 11 bases between the two germline ends. The CDR3 runs 14 residues. Germline V gene data show CDR1 as MNHEY and CDR2 as SVGEGT. This chain's CDR3 is CASSYGGGLTEAFF. The CDR3 DNA reads as TGTGCCAGCAGTTACGGCGGGGGCCTCACTGAAGCTTTCTTT.

This clonotype has only a few counts. CDR3 bases: TGTGCCAGCAGCTTAGGTCCCGGTGTCGTACAAGAGACCCAGTACTTC. Protein: CASSLGPGVVQETQYF. The rearrangement joins TRBV7-9 to TRBJ2-5; D not certain. Trimming shortened V by 1 base and J by 2 bases, and 14 bases separated the two germline ends. CDR1 and CDR2 (germline): SEHNR, FQNEAQ (reference sequence). The CDR3 has 16 residues.

CDR3 sequence (DNA): TGTGCCAGCAGGGCCACGGCGTTAGGCTACACCTTC. Its translation is CASRATALGYTF. The rearrangement links TRBV2 to TRBJ1-2; D is ambiguous. V shed 6 bases and J shed 8 bases, with 13 bases lying between them. Germline CDR1 is SNHLY and CDR2 is FYNNEI. The CDR3 is 12 amino acids.

V usage is TRBV29-1 and J usage is TRBJ1-2; tentatively, D is TRBD1 (6 bases). The CDR3 has 14 residues. Germline CDR1 and CDR2: SQVTM and ANQGSEA. V was pared by 2 bases and J by 5 bases, with 15 bases between. The CDR3 here is CSVEPLRGGYGYTF. In nucleotides, the CDR3 is TGCAGCGTTGAACCTCTACGAGGGGGGTATGGCTACACCTTC.

This clonotype was detected only a few times. The chain uses TRBV25-1 and TRBJ1-4, with unresolved D. Germline CDR1 reads MGHDK; CDR2 reads SYGVNS. The CDR3 covers 14 residues. V lost 2 bases and J 4 bases, leaving 8 bases between the germline ends. The CDR3 here is CASSEAGHNEKLFF. The CDR3 DNA reads as TGTGCCAGCAGTGAAGCCGGCCATAATGAAAAACTGTTTTTT.

This clonotype was found a few times. The rearrangement joins TRBV20-1 to TRBJ2-5; TRBD2 aligns across 13 bases. The CDR3 loop spans 16 amino acids. The germline gives CDR1 DFQATT, CDR2 SNEGSKA (reference sequence). V gave up 6 bases and J gave up 2 bases; unmatched junction bases: 9. For the CDR3, the DNA is TGCAGTGCAAGAACTGGACTAGCGGGGGCTCAAGAGACCCAGTACTTC. This translates into CSARTGLAGAQETQYF.

This clonotype was detected many times. The chain joins TRBV9 to TRBJ2-1, with D uncertain. CDR3 length equals 14 residues. V lost 3 bases, J lost 5 bases, and 12 bases lay in between. Germline V gives CDR1 SGDLS, CDR2 YYNGEE. The CDR3 DNA reads TGTGCCAGCAGCGCTCAGCTTAGGAACAATGAGCAGTTCTTC. It codes for CASSAQLRNNEQFF.

With respect to this clonotype: No conserved phenylalanine or tryptophan is present at the end of the CDR3, so a read error is the likely explanation. The limits of the CDR3 on the DNA are not certain, so only TCRdb's listed CDR3 is given. The rearrangement uses TRBV28 and TRBJ1-6. The CDR3 contains 9 residues when both ends are counted. The germline V gene has CDR1 MDHEN and CDR2 SYDVKM. The CDR3 loop reads CASSFLRAL.

This clonotype was picked up many times. This chain links TRBV5-1 with TRBJ1-5; tentative D call: TRBD1 (6 bases). V was pared by 2 bases and J by 3 bases, with 12 bases between. Germline CDR1 reads SGHRS; CDR2 reads YFSETQ. This CDR3 has 15 residues. CDR3 in DNA: TGCGCCAGCAGCTTAACAGGGTTCACCAATCAGCCCCAGCATTTT. This translates into CASSLTGFTNQPQHF.

This chain links TRBV11-2 with TRBJ2-5; perhaps TRBD1 as D (6 bases). CDR1 and CDR2 from the germline V gene are SGHAT and FQNNGV. Trimming removed 5 bases at V and 5 bases at J, with 21 bases between. The CDR3 is 16 residues long. Here the CDR3 reads CASSVLPGGGLETQYF. CDR3 nucleotide sequence: TGTGCCAGCAGCGTACTTCCTGGGGGCGGATTGGAGACCCAGTACTTC.

This clonotype was detected a few times. V and J are TRBV12-3 or TRBV12-4 and TRBJ2-5; D is possibly TRBD1 or TRBD2 (5 bases each). This CDR3 contains 12 residues. V was clipped by 6 bases and J by 5 bases, with 10 bases between them. The CDR3 DNA follows: TGTGCCAGCAGGAGGGGTCGCGAGACCCAGTACTTC. Residues: CASRRGRETQYF.

A few counts support this clonotype. The genes are TRBV29-1 and TRBJ2-4; D perhaps matches TRBD2 (6 bases). The CDR3 runs 14 residues. Looked up from germline, CDR1 is SQVTM and CDR2 is ANQGSEA. The germline V and J ends were trimmed by 2 bases and 0 bases, with 8 bases remaining between them. The CDR3 loop is CSVEFGGAKNIQYF. In nucleotides, the CDR3 is TGCAGCGTTGAATTCGGGGGAGCCAAAAACATTCAGTACTTC.

There are many counts of this clonotype. This chain links TRBV28 with TRBJ2-3; 11 bases match TRBD2. The CDR3 length is 17 residues. The V gene's germline CDR1 is MDHEN and CDR2 SYDVKM. Germline trimming cut 7 bases from V and 4 bases from J; bases unmatched to any gene: 13. The CDR3 reads CASISSLAGGIADTQYF. The CDR3 bases are TGTGCCAGCATCTCCTCTCTAGCGGGAGGTATCGCAGATACGCAGTATTTT.

This clonotype appeared many times. This sequence joins TRBV27 and TRBJ1-2; 9 nucleotides line up with TRBD1. The CDR3 extends over 15 amino acids. Losses at the gene ends were 8 bases for V and 3 bases for J; bases not matched to a gene: 10. Germline V gives CDR1 MNHEY, CDR2 SMNVEV (reference sequence). CDR3 DNA: TGTGCCAGCCTGGGGGGACAGGGTTCCGACTATGGCTACACCTTC. Amino acids: CASLGGQGSDYGYTF.

The rearrangement joins TRBV2 to TRBJ2-2, with D possibly being TRBD1 (6 bases). The CDR3 sequence is 15 residues long. Per the germline V gene, CDR1 is SNHLY and CDR2 is FYNNEI. V dropped 4 bases and J dropped 5 bases, with 14 bases sitting between them. DNA for the CDR3: TGTGCCAGCAGTGTATTACAGGGATCAACCGGGGAGCTGTTTTTT. It yields the protein CASSVLQGSTGELFF.

The J gene is TRBJ1-2, the V gene TRBV20-1; no firm D call. The CDR3 consists of 15 residues. CDR1 and CDR2 from the germline V gene are DFQATT and SNEGSKA (reference sequence). V dropped 5 bases and J dropped 4 bases, with 20 bases sitting between them. The CDR3 DNA reads TGCAGTGCTCCCGACCATCCCGGAGTTAGCTATGGCTACACCTTC. Protein product: CSAPDHPGVSYGYTF.

V usage is TRBV11-2 and J usage is TRBJ2-7; D remains unclear. Trimming removed 5 bases from V and 0 bases from J, with 14 bases in between. The germline CDR1 and CDR2 sequences are SGHAT and FQNNGV. The CDR3 has 15 amino acids. The CDR3 DNA follows: TGTGCCAGCAGCCTTCGATTGCGGTTCTCCTACGAGCAGTACTTC. It specifies CASSLRLRFSYEQYF.

This clonotype occurred a few times. This sequence joins TRBV5-1 and TRBJ1-4; TRBD1 matches 8 bases. Germline V CDR1 and CDR2: SGHRS, YFSETQ. The ends lost 6 bases at V and 5 bases at J; junction bases unmatched: 12. CDR3 length: 16 residues. The CDR3: CASTTGGLQLNEKLFF. The CDR3 nucleotides are TGCGCCAGCACTACAGGGGGACTTCAATTAAATGAAAAACTGTTTTTT. The variable domain in full, with the rest retrieved from reference TRBV5-1 and TRBJ1-4, is KAGVTQTPRYLIKTRGQQVTLSCSPISGHRSVSWYQQTPGQGLQFLFEYFSETQRNKGNFPGRFSGRQFSNSRSEMNVSTLELGDSALYLCASTTGGLQLNEKLFFGSGTQLSVL.

This clonotype was detected a few times. V usage is TRBV28 and J usage is TRBJ2-7; D is unclear. Germline lookup yields CDR1 MDHEN and CDR2 SYDVKM. Trimming removed 5 bases at V and 4 bases at J, with 3 bases between. This CDR3 has 10 amino acids. The CDR3 region is CASSEYEQYF. The CDR3, as DNA: TGTGCCAGCAGTGAATACGAGCAGTACTTC.